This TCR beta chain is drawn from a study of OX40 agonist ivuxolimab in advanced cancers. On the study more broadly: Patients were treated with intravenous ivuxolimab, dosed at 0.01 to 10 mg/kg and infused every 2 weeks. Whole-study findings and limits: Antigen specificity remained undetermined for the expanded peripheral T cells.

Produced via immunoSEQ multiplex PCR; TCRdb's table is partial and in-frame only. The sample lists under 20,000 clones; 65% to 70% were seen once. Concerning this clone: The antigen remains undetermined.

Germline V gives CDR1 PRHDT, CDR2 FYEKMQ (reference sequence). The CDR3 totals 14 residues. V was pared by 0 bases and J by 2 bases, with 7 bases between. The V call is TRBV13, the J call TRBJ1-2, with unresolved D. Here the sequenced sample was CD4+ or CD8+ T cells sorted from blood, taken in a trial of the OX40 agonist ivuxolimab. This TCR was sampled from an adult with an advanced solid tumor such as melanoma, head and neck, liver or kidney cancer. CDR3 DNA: TGTGCCAGCAGCTTAGGAGCGGGAAACTATGGCTACACCTTC. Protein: CASSLGAGNYGYTF.